A single sample is the source of the 12 T cell receptor beta chains below, sequenced in a study of OX40 agonist ivuxolimab in advanced cancers. TCRdb's table, derived via immunoSEQ multiplex PCR, lists solely in-frame clones and lacks some. The sample has about 65,000 clones, about nine tenths seen once; the top ten hold about 0.37%. Material: CD4+ or CD8+ T cells sorted from blood, obtained in a trial of the OX40 agonist ivuxolimab. These receptors were collected from an adult with an advanced solid tumor such as melanoma, head and neck, liver or kidney cancer.

The count of this clone is one. The chain employs TRBV10-2 and TRBJ2-7, with TRBD1 as a possible D gene (6 bases). Trimming took off 6 bases at V and 3 bases at J, with 18 bases between the two ends. The CDR3 runs 15 residues. Germline V gene lookup returns CDR1 WSHSY and CDR2 SAAADI. The CDR3 DNA follows: TGCGCCAGCAGACTCAACCGGGACACCCTCTACGAGCAGTACTTC. This encodes CASRLNRDTLYEQYF.

The CDR3 DNA reads as TGCAGCGTTGAACAGGGGCCAACCGGGATAGGGGAGCTGTTTTTT. It is translated as CSVEQGPTGIGELFF. This rearrangement joins TRBV29-1 to TRBJ2-2, with a tentative D call TRBD1 (6 bases). Germline values: CDR1 SQVTM, CDR2 ANQGSEA. Trimming took 2 bases from V and 8 from J, leaving 18 bases between them. The CDR3 contains 15 residues.

V is TRBV18 and J is TRBJ1-1, with D possibly matching TRBD1 (5 bases). V was clipped by 3 bases and J by 1 base, with 9 bases between them. This CDR3 has 14 residues. Germline V gene sequence: CDR1 KGHSH, CDR2 LQKENI. For the CDR3, the DNA is TGTGCCAGCTCACCCCAGGGAAAGAACACTGAAGCTTTCTTT. Encoded protein: CASSPQGKNTEAFF.

In its sample, this clone was seen once. The V gene is TRBV10-3, the J gene TRBJ2-7, with TRBD2 as a possible D gene (5 bases). Germline-derived CDR1 and CDR2 are ENHRY and SYGVKD. V shed 8 bases and J shed 3 bases, with 14 bases lying between them. This CDR3 contains 13 residues. The CDR3 here is CAIASDGDYEQYF. The CDR3 DNA reads TGTGCCATCGCGTCCGACGGGGACTACGAGCAGTACTTC.

The chain links TRBV18 to TRBJ1-1; unclear D gene. Trimming removed 6 bases from V and 1 base from J, with 9 bases in between. CDR3 length: 13 amino acids. Germline CDR1 and CDR2: KGHSH and LQKENI. CDR3 nucleotides: TGTGCCAGCTCGGGCGGGGAGAACACTGAAGCTTTCTTT. As protein: CASSGGENTEAFF.

The chain has TRBV28 and TRBJ2-2; 11 positions agree with TRBD1. The CDR3 extends over 15 amino acids. Germline CDR1 and CDR2: MDHEN and SYDVKM. Trimming at V came to 7 bases and at J to 4 bases, leaving 5 bases not matched to a gene. The CDR3 region has the DNA TGTGCCAGCATTACCGGGACAGGGGGCACCGGGGAGCTGTTTTTT. Translated, it gives CASITGTGGTGELFF.

The V gene is TRBV19, the J gene TRBJ1-1; the D is unclear. This CDR3 is 14 amino acids long. V lost 2 bases to trimming and J lost 5 bases, with 12 bases between them. Germline-derived CDR1 and CDR2 are LNHDA and SQIVND (reference sequence). CDR3 in amino acids: CASSITGVGTEAFF. CDR3 DNA: TGTGCCAGTAGTATAACGGGAGTCGGAACTGAAGCTTTCTTT.

The J gene is TRBJ1-4, the V gene TRBV9; D is undetermined. The CDR3 covers 16 residues. Germline CDR1 is SGDLS and CDR2 is YYNGEE. V was clipped by 4 bases and J by 3 bases, with 16 bases between them. Written as DNA, the CDR3 is TGTGCCAGCAGCCAAACACTCAGGAGGTCTAATGAAAAACTGTTTTTT. As protein: CASSQTLRRSNEKLFF.

The chain employs TRBV21-1 and TRBJ2-1; TRBD2 reflects the table's D call only, with no check against the DNA. TRBV21-1 constitutes a pseudogene. This CDR3 is built from 18 residues. CDR3: CASSNPLAGGQVYNEQFF. The CDR3 nucleotides are TGTGCCAGCAGCAATCCTCTAGCGGGGGGGCAGGTCTACAATGAGCAGTTCTTC.

The J gene is TRBJ2-5, the V gene TRBV5-6; D perhaps matches TRBD1 (6 bases). V was trimmed by 4 bases and J by 12 bases, leaving 16 bases between them. This CDR3 has 12 residues. Germline V gene data show CDR1 as SGHDT and CDR2 as YYEEEE. CDR3 sequence: CASSAQQGSKYF. CDR3 DNA: TGTGCCAGCAGCGCACAACAGGGAAGTAAGTACTTC.

Here the CDR3 DNA reads TGCAGTGCCTCCCGTAGCGAAAAACTGTTTTTT. Translation: CSASRSEKLFF. This chain connects TRBV20-1 to TRBJ1-4, with D unclear. The CDR3 is 11 residues long. Germline CDR1 and CDR2: DFQATT and SNEGSKA (reference sequence). Trimming pared 6 bases from V and 8 bases from J, leaving 10 bases between.

The chain couples TRBV18 to TRBJ1-6, with 7 positions matching TRBD1. Germline V gene data show CDR1 as KGHSH and CDR2 as LQKENI. The trim removed 4 bases at V and 3 bases at J, leaving 15 bases unmatched. CDR3 length: 19 residues. CDR3 residues: CASSLDRLGTANYNSPLHF. CDR3 sequence (DNA): TGTGCCAGCTCACTGGACCGACTCGGGACAGCTAACTATAATTCACCCCTCCACTTT.